This TCR beta chain originates from a study of T cell responses to AZD1222 COVID-19 vaccine. Across the whole study: Pooled in the analysis were second doses at about 4 or about 12 weeks. Findings of the study overall: Only after the peak T cell response were repertoires sampled. Most donors were white British, females outnumbered males, and clonal diversity was possibly underestimated. Reports say nearly half of spike-specific TCRs go after unmutated variant regions.

As concerns this clone: The antigen is unknown.

Measured with immunoSEQ multiplex PCR; TCRdb has only the in-frame clones, and not every one. The sample carries about 170,000 clones, around 94% recorded once. Trimming pared 3 bases from V and 8 bases from J, leaving 17 bases between. Germline-derived CDR1 and CDR2 are MGHDK and SYGVNS. The CDR3 sequence is 15 residues long. The receptor comes from an adult in good health. Here the sequenced sample was peripheral blood, taken on day 0 of AZD1222 vaccination. The V gene is TRBV25-1, the J gene TRBJ2-1, with D tentatively TRBD2 (5 bases). The CDR3 nucleotides read TGTGCCAGCAGTGATACTAGACGCCCGTCGTATGAGCAGTTCTTC. It yields the protein CASSDTRRPSYEQFF.